This TCR beta chain was sequenced for a study of tumor and adjacent non-tumor tissue in lung cancer. The overall study: Samples averaged about 4.17 million productive TCRbeta reads each.

Three rounds of nested PCR, following a modified ARM-PCR protocol, produced the TCRbeta library. One entry per CDR3 protein, called by TCRdb with MiXCR from the multiplex PCR reads. The sample lists about 60,000 distinct CDR3 sequences, roughly two thirds occurring once. This clonotype was recorded only once. The junction departs from germline at one end; a sequencing error may be responsible. No cell sorting was done before RNA was extracted from the tissue. The normal lung tissue was taken more than 3 cm from the tumor edge. The germline CDR1 and CDR2 sequences are MNHEY and SVGEGT. The CDR3 contains 12 residues.

The chain uses TRBV6-2 or TRBV6-3 and TRBJ2-7; D might be TRBD2 (6 bases). The sequencing input was distant non-tumor lung tissue. This TCR was recovered from a man between 65 and 85 years old with non-small cell lung cancer. The CDR3 region is CASSYPLREQYF. CDR3 coding DNA: TGTGCCAGCAGCTACCCCCTCCGGGAGCAGTATTTC.